The table lists the clone carrying this TCR beta chain with many counts. This entry is derived from a study of CD8 T cells in ankylosing spondylitis. One entry per CDR3 protein results from TCRdb running MiXCR on the 5' RACE reads. Of around 220,000 distinct CDR3 sequences in the sample, about 10% were seen once. The V end lost 3 bases, the J end lost 5 bases, and 22 bases lay between the germline ends. The CDR3 totals 16 residues. Germline V lookup: CDR1 DFQATT, CDR2 SNEGSKA (reference sequence). The rearrangement links TRBV20-1 to TRBJ2-5; D may be TRBD1 or TRBD2 (5 bases each). Sequencing was carried out using blood, either unsorted or a sorted T cell fraction (not recorded which). This clonotype was obtained from a male donor with ankylosing spondylitis or in good health (not recorded which). The CDR3 region has the DNA TGCAGTGCTAGCCATCCGGGACCGTCCCGGGTTGAGACCCAGTACTTC. Amino acid sequence: CSASHPGPSRVETQYF.